The sequence of this TCR beta chain was determined in a study of response to subunit inactivated influenza vaccine (dated by TCRdb to the late 2010s). With respect to the entire study: Deep quantitative T cell receptor repertoire profiling was used in the study to track responses to a trivalent subunit inactivated influenza vaccine. Paper-wide results and their limitations: The authors suggested that each seasonal influenza vaccination may recruit only a limited number of new T cells.

Its CDR3 holds 17 amino acids, cysteine through phenylalanine. Solely the CDR3 DNA is kept, with 51 bases framed from the first base. According to the germline V gene, CDR1 reads MGHRA and CDR2 reads YSYEKL. The V end gives up 0 bases and the J end 0 bases, leaving 5 bases in the junction not matched to a gene. As regards this clonotype: Its antigen remains unidentified. Base qualities are missing; no much larger clone stands one base away.

The method was RT-PCR. Data came from an Illumina HiSeq 2500. Using fastp trimming at Q25 and MiXCR clonotype assembly, TCRdb reanalyzed the public sequencing data and kept in-frame beta chains. Entries that share a CDR3 protein sequence are merged under the most common genes and DNA. The sample records a few hundred thousand distinct CDR3 sequences, roughly 15% of which are singletons. In total, the top ten clones hold approximately 12% of the sample. The specimen was PBMCs from blood, collected 12 days after vaccination. This receptor chain uses TRBV4-1 and TRBJ2-4; TRBD1 aligns with 7 central bases. This clonotype originated in a man aged 45-60 years who received an inactivated influenza vaccine. Donor details come from another sample of the same person, matched by shared clones. The CDR3 has the sequence CASSQERGQSAKNIQYF. Here is the DNA: TGCGCCAGCAGCCAAGAAAGGGGGCAGTCAGCCAAAAACATTCAGTACTTC.